One and the same sample provided the 27 T cell receptor beta chains below, sequenced in a study of OX40 agonist ivuxolimab in advanced cancers. Some clones are missing from TCRdb's copy, which holds only in-frame ones; the method was immunoSEQ multiplex PCR. The data hold tens of thousands of clones, with 70% to 90% observed a single time. Sequenced here: CD4+ or CD8+ T cells sorted from blood, sampled in a trial of the OX40 agonist ivuxolimab. The source of these receptors is an adult with an advanced solid tumor such as melanoma, head and neck, liver or kidney cancer.

This clone was detected only a few times. The chain combines TRBV28 with TRBJ1-1, with D uncertain. Germline-derived CDR1 and CDR2 are MDHEN and SYDVKM. This CDR3 is 13 amino acids long. V was shortened by 1 base and J by 1 base, with 4 bases between the two germline ends. CDR3 nucleotide sequence: TGTGCCAGCAGTTTATCAGAGAACACTGAAGCTTTCTTT. It encodes CASSLSENTEAFF.

The rearrangement joins TRBV6-1 to TRBJ1-2; 8 bases map to TRBD1. The J segment lost 8 bases and the V segment lost 5 bases, leaving 7 bases of the junction unmatched. From germline, CDR1 is MNHNS and CDR2 SASEGT. This CDR3 has 13 residues. CDR3 residues: CASSQDRVNGYTF. The CDR3 nucleotides are TGTGCCAGCAGTCAGGACAGGGTAAACGGCTACACCTTC.

The V call is TRBV7-6, the J call TRBJ1-5; 8 nucleotides line up with TRBD1. The CDR3 contains 15 residues. The V and J ends lost 1 base and 4 bases, in that order; junction bases with no gene match: 3. Looked up from germline, CDR1 is SGHVS and CDR2 is FNYEAQ. The CDR3 protein is CASSLGRGRNQPQHF. The CDR3, as DNA: TGTGCCAGCAGCTTAGGCAGGGGGCGAAATCAGCCCCAGCATTTT.

This chain joins TRBV10-3 and TRBJ2-3; TRBD2 matches at 9 bases. The junction had 16 bases not matched to a gene; V was cut back by 10 bases and J by 2 bases. Germline V gene data show CDR1 as ENHRY and CDR2 as SYGVKD. The CDR3 runs to 17 residues. This CDR3 reads CATFGSGSPFITDTQYF. CDR3 nucleotide sequence: TGTGCCACCTTTGGTAGCGGGAGCCCCTTTATCACAGATACGCAGTATTTT.

This clone was observed a single time. This chain uses TRBV19 with TRBJ2-5; D gene unclear. V shed 4 bases and J shed 5 bases, with 23 bases lying between them. The germline V gene encodes CDR1 LNHDA and CDR2 SQIVND (reference sequence). The CDR3 loop spans 17 amino acids. CDR3 in amino acids: CASSNRAIGQQTETQYF. The CDR3 DNA follows: TGTGCCAGTAGTAACCGAGCAATCGGGCAGCAAACGGAGACCCAGTACTTC.

This clone was seen only a few times. The rearrangement uses TRBV5-4 and TRBJ1-2; 7 nucleotides agree with TRBD1. There are 14 residues in the CDR3. Germline values: CDR1 SGHNT, CDR2 YYREEE (reference sequence). V was pared by 4 bases and J by 4 bases, with 7 bases of the junction left unmatched. Here the CDR3 reads CASSPGQNLYGYTF. CDR3 coding DNA: TGTGCCAGCAGCCCGGGACAGAACCTCTATGGCTACACCTTC.

The chain is built from TRBV5-4 and TRBJ1-2, with D possibly matching TRBD1 (6 bases). This CDR3 spans 13 amino acids. CDR1 and CDR2 from the germline V gene are SGHNT and YYREEE (reference sequence). The ends were cut back, 0 bases at V and 5 bases at J, with 8 bases in the middle. Written as DNA, the CDR3 is TGTGCCAGCAGCTTGGCAGGGGAGTATGGCTACACCTTC. Its protein is CASSLAGEYGYTF.

Notes on this clone: Mismatch with germline at one junction end may stem from a read error. V usage is TRBV7-7 and J usage is TRBJ2-3; 10 bases are a match to TRBD2. Germline V CDR1 and CDR2: SSHAT, FNYEAQ (reference sequence). The CDR3 has 15 amino acids. CDR3 in amino acids: CASSFASGSLDTQYF. CDR3 nucleotides: TGTGCTAGCAGCTTCGCTAGCGGGAGTCTTGATACGCAGTATTTT.

The chain recombines TRBV28 with TRBJ2-7, with 8 positions matching TRBD1. V dropped 6 bases and J dropped 6; count of bases not matched to a gene: 10. CDR1 and CDR2 (germline): MDHEN, SYDVKM. The CDR3 covers 14 residues. The CDR3 sequence: CASSDSGGWGEQYF. The CDR3 DNA sequence: TGTGCCAGCAGCGACTCAGGGGGCTGGGGCGAGCAGTACTTC.

This chain links TRBV11-2 with TRBJ2-5; D is uncertain. Per germline, CDR1 SGHAT and CDR2 FQNNGV. With 1 base removed from V and 8 bases from J, the gap between germline ends came to 11 bases. This CDR3 comprises 13 residues. CDR3 in DNA: TGTGCCAGCAGCTTAGGCGACCTGGCCACCCAGTACTTC. Translation: CASSLGDLATQYF.

This clone has only a few counts. This sample also contains other DNA sequences that code for the same CDR3. The chain employs TRBV29-1 and TRBJ2-7, with TRBD2 matching 13 bases. Germline assignment: CDR1 SQVTM and CDR2 ANQGSEA. The V segment lost 6 bases and the J segment 3 bases; nucleotides outside the gene matches: 2. CDR3 size: 13 residues. CDR3 sequence reads: CSVGTSGDYEQYF. The CDR3, as DNA: TGCAGCGTCGGGACTAGCGGGGACTACGAGCAGTACTTC.

The chain has TRBV28 and TRBJ2-7, with 9 nucleotides matching TRBD1. J was trimmed by 3 bases and V by 5 bases; bases with no gene match: 2. This CDR3 has 13 residues. CDR1 and CDR2 from the germline V gene are MDHEN and SYDVKM. CDR3 in DNA: TGTGCCAGCAGTCGGGGACAGGGCTACGAGCAGTACTTC. It yields the protein CASSRGQGYEQYF.

The J gene is TRBJ1-5, the V gene TRBV7-2, with TRBD1 as a possible D gene (6 bases). Germline CDR1 SGHTA, CDR2 FQGNSA. V was cut by 5 bases and J by 2 bases, with 10 bases left in between. The CDR3 totals 14 residues. CDR3 bases: TGTGCCAGCAGCGCGCGGACAGGCAATCAGCCCCAGCATTTT. Amino acids: CASSARTGNQPQHF.

The chain is built from TRBV5-4 and TRBJ1-6, with a tentative D call TRBD1 (5 bases). Trimming shortened V by 0 bases and J by 8 bases, and 12 bases separated the two germline ends. The CDR3 is 15 amino acids. Germline assignment: CDR1 SGHNT and CDR2 YYREEE (reference sequence). DNA for the CDR3: TGTGCCAGCAGCTTGGAGGGGAGTCGGGATTCACCCCTCCACTTT. Its translation is CASSLEGSRDSPLHF.

This sequence joins TRBV5-1 and TRBJ2-1; tentative D call: TRBD2 (6 bases). V was trimmed by 4 bases and J by 4 bases, leaving 15 bases between them. CDR3 size: 15 residues. Germline lookup yields CDR1 SGHRS and CDR2 YFSETQ. The CDR3: CASSLVADLYNEQFF. In nucleotides, the CDR3 is TGCGCCAGCAGCCTTGTAGCGGATCTTTACAATGAGCAGTTCTTC.

This chain connects TRBV2 to TRBJ2-7, with a weak D call TRBD1 (5 bases). Trimming pared 6 bases from V and 1 base from J, leaving 19 bases between. Germline lookup yields CDR1 SNHLY and CDR2 FYNNEI. The CDR3 covers 16 residues. DNA for the CDR3: TGTGCCAGCAGGCAAAAAAGGGTAGGGGATTCCTACGAGCAGTACTTC. Translated, it gives CASRQKRVGDSYEQYF.

The V gene is TRBV28, the J gene TRBJ1-5, with 7 bases fitting TRBD1. This CDR3 contains 16 residues. V lost 4 bases to trimming and J lost 1 base; unmatched junction nucleotides: 7. Germline assignment: CDR1 MDHEN and CDR2 SYDVKM. The chain's CDR3 is CASSSTGNGSNQPQHF. The DNA of the CDR3 is TGTGCCAGCAGTTCGACAGGGAATGGAAGCAATCAGCCCCAGCATTTT.

The chain has TRBV7-9 and TRBJ1-1; 7 nucleotides agree with TRBD1. Germline V gene data show CDR1 as SEHNR and CDR2 as FQNEAQ (reference sequence). The CDR3 runs 13 residues. The V and J ends lost 5 bases and 1 base, in that order; junction bases with no gene match: 1. In DNA form, the CDR3 reads TGTGCCAGCAGCCGACAGGGGAACACTGAAGCTTTCTTT. Protein: CASSRQGNTEAFF.

The chain links TRBV5-1 to TRBJ2-2; D remains unclear. Per germline, CDR1 SGHRS and CDR2 YFSETQ. Trimming pared 0 bases from V and 4 bases from J, leaving 13 bases between. The CDR3 consists of 16 residues. CDR3 in amino acids: CASSLAGAEVTGELFF. The CDR3 nucleotides are TGCGCCAGCAGCTTGGCCGGAGCAGAAGTCACCGGGGAGCTGTTTTTT.

The chain couples TRBV12-2 to TRBJ2-7. TRBV12-2 is termed a pseudogene. CDR3 length equals 20 residues. The CDR3 is CASRLGLGAPFRDSTYEQYF. In DNA, the CDR3 is TGTGCAAGTCGCCTAGGGTTGGGGGCGCCTTTTAGGGACTCAACCTACGAGCAGTACTTC.

The chain has TRBV7-9 and TRBJ2-3; TRBD2 matches at 11 bases. CDR3 size: 16 residues. Germline V lookup: CDR1 SEHNR, CDR2 FQNEAQ (reference sequence). V lost 3 bases to trimming and J lost 2 bases; unmatched junction nucleotides: 4. This chain's CDR3 is CASSLLAGGNTDTQYF. CDR3 sequence (DNA): TGTGCCAGCAGCTTGCTAGCGGGAGGCAACACAGATACGCAGTATTTT. The full variable domain, with the rest looked up from reference TRBV7-9 and TRBJ2-3, is DTGVSQNPRHKITKRGQNVTFRCDPISEHNRLYWYRQTLGQGPEFLTYFQNEAQLEKSRLLSDRFSAERPKGSFSTLEIQRTEQGDSAMYLCASSLLAGGNTDTQYFGPGTRLTVL.

The genes are TRBV4-2 and TRBJ1-6; 7 bases map to TRBD1. Trimming cost V 1 base and J 6 bases; bases outside gene matches: 3. Germline loops: CDR1 LGHNA, CDR2 YNFKEQ. CDR3 length equals 15 residues. CDR3 bases: TGTGCCAGCAGCCAAGTTAGGGACAGTAATTCACCCCTCCACTTT. Residues: CASSQVRDSNSPLHF.

The rearrangement links TRBV18 to TRBJ2-7; D may be TRBD1 (5 bases). Per germline, CDR1 KGHSH and CDR2 LQKENI. CDR3 length: 13 amino acids. Trimming stripped 6 bases from V and 5 bases from J, with 14 bases between. CDR3 region: CASSPAGYHEQYF. Written as DNA, the CDR3 is TGTGCCAGCTCCCCGGCAGGGTACCACGAGCAGTACTTC. Full variable domain (rest looked up from reference TRBV18 and TRBJ2-7): NAGVMQNPRHLVRRRGQEARLRCSPMKGHSHVYWYRQLPEEGLKFMVYLQKENIIDESGMPKERFSAEFPKEGPSILRIQQVVRGDSAAYFCASSPAGYHEQYFGPGTRLTVT.

The CDR3 sequence: CASTGQGLNEKLFF. DNA of the CDR3: TGTGCCAGCACCGGACAGGGTCTAAATGAAAAACTGTTTTTT. This sequence joins TRBV28 and TRBJ1-4; 8 positions match TRBD1. This CDR3 contains 14 residues. The V gene's germline CDR1 is MDHEN and CDR2 SYDVKM. Trimming at V came to 7 bases and at J to 5 bases, leaving 6 bases not matched to a gene.

The chain uses TRBV6-6 and TRBJ1-2, with D unclear. The V end lost 2 bases, the J end lost 7 bases, and 14 bases lay between the germline ends. This CDR3 contains 14 residues. Germline V gives CDR1 MNHNY, CDR2 SVGAGI (reference sequence). The CDR3 here is CASSYREAGTGYTF. The DNA of the CDR3 is TGTGCCAGCAGTTACAGGGAGGCTGGTACTGGCTACACCTTC.

The chain has TRBV4-1 and TRBJ2-7; D is uncertain. This CDR3 comprises 15 residues. The germline V and J ends were trimmed by 0 bases and 2 bases, with 11 bases remaining between them. Germline CDR1 MGHRA, CDR2 YSYEKL. CDR3 protein: CASSQDIRPTYEQYF. In DNA form, the CDR3 reads TGCGCCAGCAGCCAAGATATTCGTCCGACCTACGAGCAGTACTTC.

The rearrangement links TRBV28 to TRBJ2-5; the D gene is possibly TRBD2 (5 bases). Germline-derived CDR1 and CDR2 are MDHEN and SYDVKM. Trimming stripped 3 bases from V and 5 bases from J, with 10 bases between. There are 13 residues in the CDR3. The CDR3 loop reads CASSFGAVETQYF. The CDR3 coding sequence is TGTGCCAGCAGTTTCGGAGCGGTGGAGACCCAGTACTTC.